This T cell receptor beta chain was identified in a study of cytomegalovirus exposure and HLA in healthy donors. PCR was performed using 60 Vbeta and 13 Jbeta primers. Repertoires were generated with immunoSEQ multiplex PCR, while TCRdb's copy carries only in-frame clones and drops some. The table lists roughly 130,000 clones, around three quarters of them singletons. CDR1 MDHEN and CDR2 SYDVKM come from the germline V gene. CDR3 size: 13 residues. The V gene lost 5 bases and the J gene lost 0 bases, with 7 bases spanning the gap. This TCR came from a woman aged 45-65 years in good health and CMV-seronegative. The sequencing input was PBMCs. The chain is built from TRBV28 and TRBJ1-2, with no clear D. The CDR3 DNA follows: TGTGCCAGCAGTCCAACAGCTAACTATGGCTACACCTTC. It is translated as CASSPTANYGYTF.